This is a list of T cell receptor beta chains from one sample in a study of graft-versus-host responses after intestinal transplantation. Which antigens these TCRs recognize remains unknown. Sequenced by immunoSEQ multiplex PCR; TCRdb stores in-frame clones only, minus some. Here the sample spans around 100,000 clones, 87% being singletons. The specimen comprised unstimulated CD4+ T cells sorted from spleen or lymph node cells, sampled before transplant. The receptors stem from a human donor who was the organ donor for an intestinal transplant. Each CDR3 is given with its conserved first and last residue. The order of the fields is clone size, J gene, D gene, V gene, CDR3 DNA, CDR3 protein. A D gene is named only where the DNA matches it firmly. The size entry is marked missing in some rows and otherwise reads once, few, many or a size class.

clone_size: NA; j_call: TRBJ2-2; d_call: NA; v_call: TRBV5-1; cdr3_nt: TGCGCCAGCAGTCAGGGACCCAACACCGGGGAGCTGTTTTTT; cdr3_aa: CASSQGPNTGELFF
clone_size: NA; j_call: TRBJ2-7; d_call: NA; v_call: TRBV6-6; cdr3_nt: TGTGCCAGCAGTATAGACGAAGGGCCCTACGAGCAGTACTTC; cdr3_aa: CASSIDEGPYEQYF
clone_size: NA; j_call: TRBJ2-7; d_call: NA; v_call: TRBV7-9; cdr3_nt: TGTGCCAGCAGCACGGGGGCGTGGGGTTACGAGCAGTACTTC; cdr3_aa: CASSTGAWGYEQYF
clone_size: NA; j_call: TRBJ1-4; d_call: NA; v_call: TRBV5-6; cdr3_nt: TGTGCCAGCAGCCCAGCAGACAGGACTTATAATGAAAAACTGTTTTTT; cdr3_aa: CASSPADRTYNEKLFF
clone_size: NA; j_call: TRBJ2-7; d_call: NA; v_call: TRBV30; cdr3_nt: TGTGCCTGGAACGGCGGGACCGAGATCTACGAGCAGTACTTC; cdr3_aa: CAWNGGTEIYEQYF
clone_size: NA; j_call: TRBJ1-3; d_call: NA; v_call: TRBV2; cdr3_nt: TGTGCCAGCAGTGAAGCTTCAGGGTTCTCTGGAAACACCATATATTTT; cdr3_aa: CASSEASGFSGNTIYF
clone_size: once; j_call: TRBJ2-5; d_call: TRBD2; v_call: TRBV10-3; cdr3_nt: TGTGCCATCAGTGAGGGGAGCGGGGGCCAAGAGACCCAGTACTTC; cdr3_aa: CAISEGSGGQETQYF
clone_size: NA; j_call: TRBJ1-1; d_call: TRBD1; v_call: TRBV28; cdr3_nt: TGTGCCAGCAGTTTATGGTACAGGGGTACGACTGAAGCTTTCTTT; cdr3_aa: CASSLWYRGTTEAFF
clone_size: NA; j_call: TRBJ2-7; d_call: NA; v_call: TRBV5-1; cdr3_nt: TGCGCCAGCAGCTTGGCGTCCTTCTCCTACGAGCAGTACTTC; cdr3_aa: CASSLASFSYEQYF
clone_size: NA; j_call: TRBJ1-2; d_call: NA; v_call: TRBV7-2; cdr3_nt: TGTGCCAGCAGCTTAGAGACAGGATTCTATGGCTACACCTTC; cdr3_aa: CASSLETGFYGYTF
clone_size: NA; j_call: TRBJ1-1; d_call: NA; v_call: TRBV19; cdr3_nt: TGTGCCAGTAGTATAGATCAGGCAGTTGAAGCTTTCTTT; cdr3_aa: CASSIDQAVEAFF
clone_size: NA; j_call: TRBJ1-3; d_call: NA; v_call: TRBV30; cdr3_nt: TGTGCCTGGAGTTCTCTGCAGCCCTCTGGAAACACCATATATTTT; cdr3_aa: CAWSSLQPSGNTIYF
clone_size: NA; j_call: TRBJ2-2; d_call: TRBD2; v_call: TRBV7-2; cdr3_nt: TGTGCCAGCAGCCTTTCTAGCGGGGGGGCTGGCGGGGAGCTGTTTTTT; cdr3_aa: CASSLSSGGAGGELFF
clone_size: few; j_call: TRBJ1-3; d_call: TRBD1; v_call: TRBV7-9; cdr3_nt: TGTGCCAGCAGCCCTTGGACAGGTCCGGGAAACACCATATATTTT; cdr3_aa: CASSPWTGPGNTIYF
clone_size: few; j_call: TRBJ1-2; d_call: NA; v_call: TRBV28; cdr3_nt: TGTGCCAGCAGTTTGATGGGCTATGGCTACACCTTC; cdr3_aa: CASSLMGYGYTF
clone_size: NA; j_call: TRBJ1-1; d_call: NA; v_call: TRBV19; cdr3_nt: TGTGCCAGTAGTCCCGCCGGGAGGGTGAGGAACACTGAAGCTTTCTTT; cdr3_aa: CASSPAGRVRNTEAFF
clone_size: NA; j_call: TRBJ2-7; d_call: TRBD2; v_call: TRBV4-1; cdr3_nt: TGCGCCAGCAGCCAGAATCGAATCCTAGCGGGGGAATCCTACGAGCAGTACTTC; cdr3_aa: CASSQNRILAGESYEQYF
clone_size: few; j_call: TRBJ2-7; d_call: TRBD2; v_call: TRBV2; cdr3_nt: TGTGCCAGCACTGCGCAGGGACTAGCGGGGGAAGAGCAGTACTTC; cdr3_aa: CASTAQGLAGEEQYF
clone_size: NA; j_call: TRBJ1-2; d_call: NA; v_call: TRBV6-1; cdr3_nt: TGTGCCAGCAGGATGTATGGCTACACCTTC; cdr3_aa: CASRMYGYTF
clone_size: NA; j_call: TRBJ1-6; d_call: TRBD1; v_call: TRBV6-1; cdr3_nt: TGTGCCAGCAGTGCCACAGGGGACTCACCCCTCCACTTT; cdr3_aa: CASSATGDSPLHF
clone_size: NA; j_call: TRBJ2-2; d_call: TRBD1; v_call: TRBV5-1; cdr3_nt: TGCGCCAGCAGCTTGACCGGGACAGCTAACTTCGCGAACACCGGGGAGCTGTTTTTT; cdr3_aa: CASSLTGTANFANTGELFF
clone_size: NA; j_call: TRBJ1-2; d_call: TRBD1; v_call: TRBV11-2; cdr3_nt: TGTGCCAGCAGCTTAGACCGGACAGGCCCCTATGGCTACACCTTC; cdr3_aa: CASSLDRTGPYGYTF